The source of this T cell receptor beta chain is a study of blood T cell repertoires in COVID-19. As for the study in general: Nucleic acid was either cDNA or gDNA, and it came from T cells, B-cell-depleted T cells, or PBMCs.

The germline V gene has CDR1 LNHNV and CDR2 YYDKDF (reference sequence). Deletions cut 1 base from V and 4 bases from J, with 13 bases between. The CDR3 extends over 15 amino acids. This clone was counted between two and nine times. In the authors' methods: Scientists estimated how many nucleated cells there were by amplifying reference gene primers. Profiled with immunoSEQ multiplex PCR; TCRdb holds only in-frame clones, not every one. D and trimming come from the DNA, and the V and J calls and clone size come from that table. The sample consists of fewer than 90,000 clones, around 90% of them appearing once.

Sequences were obtained from peripheral blood. J is TRBJ1-2 and V is TRBV15; possible D gene TRBD1, 6 bases. This clonotype originated in a male donor with acute or convalescent COVID-19. The CDR3 region has the DNA TGTGCCACCAGCAGAGGGGGGCCAGTTTCCTATGGCTACACCTTC. This codes for CATSRGGPVSYGYTF.